The source of this T cell receptor (beta chain) is a study of T cell responses to AZD1222 COVID-19 vaccine. Points from the study as a whole: The repertoires were collected only after the peak T cell response. Donor demographics were predominantly white British with a female majority; clonal diversity may be underestimated.

From germline, CDR1 is KGHSH and CDR2 LQKENI. The length of the CDR3 is 14 residues. Trimming removed 3 bases from V and 6 bases from J, with 15 bases in between. This clone has only one observation. Its antigen is not known. Assay used: immunoSEQ multiplex PCR; TCRdb lists only in-frame clones, some missing. The sample lists more than 90,000 clones; roughly 84% were seen once. This sample comprised peripheral blood, obtained on day 0 of AZD1222 vaccination. The rearrangement joins TRBV18 to TRBJ2-7; D perhaps matches TRBD2 (6 bases). The source of this sequence is an adult in good health. This chain's CDR3 is CASSPQGPGGEQYF. CDR3 coding DNA: TGTGCCAGCTCACCTCAGGGACCCGGGGGCGAGCAGTACTTC.